This is a list of T cell receptor beta chains from one sample in a study of T cells in Graves' hyperthyroidism and ophthalmopathy. TCRdb re-called the multiplex PCR reads through MiXCR, storing one row per CDR3 protein. Of roughly 300,000 distinct CDR3 sequences listed, approximately 14% are singletons. The sequenced material came from blood. These receptor sequences come from a woman in her thirties with Graves' hyperthyroidism. The CDR3 runs from the conserved cysteine through the conserved F or W.

TRBV15 CATSRVISSTQGGELFF
TRBV28 CASGGGQETQYF
TRBV6-9 CASSFRFPGNTIYF
TRBV24-1 CATSDSGQINTGELFF
TRBV28 CASSPPGTYGYTF
TRBV30 CAWRRDSNEQFF
TRBV2 CASSRDRGVYEQYF
TRBV3-1 CASSPAVGRQAFF
TRBV3-1 CASSQELAGVGELFF
TRBV11-2 CASSLATSGFNEQFF
TRBV9 CASTTMGTENSPLHF
TRBV27 CASSPVGTGGLGTQYF
TRBV28 CASNRKGVGAFF
TRBV25-1 CASCKAGGDYEQYF